The 25 T cell receptor beta chains reported below all come from one sample, sequenced in a study of blood T cell repertoires in COVID-19. Measured with immunoSEQ multiplex PCR; TCRdb has only the in-frame clones, and not every one. The sample consists of 90,000 to 150,000 clones, roughly 90% of them appearing once. Sequencing was carried out using peripheral blood. The receptors shown here come from a man in his 70s who had recovered from COVID-19.

The chain carries TRBV5-6 and TRBJ2-1, with 12 bases that match TRBD2. This CDR3 has 16 amino acids. Germline values: CDR1 SGHDT, CDR2 YYEEEE. V shed 1 base, J shed 10 bases, and the junction held 9 bases outside the gene matches. In nucleotides, the CDR3 is TGTGCCAGCAGCTTGTTGGCTAGCGGGGGGGCCAGGGAGCAGTTCTTC. Its translation is CASSLLASGGAREQFF.

The V and J genes are TRBV2 and TRBJ2-5; D is perhaps TRBD1 (5 bases). The germline V and J ends were trimmed by 2 bases and 4 bases, with 11 bases remaining between them. This CDR3 is 14 amino acids long. CDR1 and CDR2 (germline): SNHLY, FYNNEI. Here the CDR3 reads CASSEQGSGETQYF. The CDR3 DNA follows: TGTGCCAGCAGTGAACAGGGAAGTGGAGAGACCCAGTACTTC.

This clone was detected only a few times. The V and J genes are TRBV5-4 and TRBJ1-4; D remains unclear. CDR1 is SGHNT and CDR2 is YYREEE in the germline V gene (reference sequence). This CDR3 region has 14 residues. With 0 bases removed from V and 8 bases from J, the gap between germline ends came to 11 bases. In DNA form, the CDR3 reads TGTGCCAGCAGCTTGGGACTTCAGAAGGAAAAACTGTTTTTT. Translating it yields CASSLGLQKEKLFF.

The chain employs TRBV11-2 and TRBJ2-5; maybe TRBD2 (6 bases). This CDR3 is built from 14 residues. Germline V lookup: CDR1 SGHAT, CDR2 FQNNGV. Between the trimmed V and J ends, which lost 5 bases and 2 bases, there was a span of 12 bases. The CDR3 sequence: CASSRGSTQETQYF. CDR3 DNA: TGTGCCAGCAGCCGGGGGTCGACTCAAGAGACCCAGTACTTC.

The chain employs TRBV25-1 and TRBJ2-3; D gene unclear. Germline V gene data show CDR1 as MGHDK and CDR2 as SYGVNS. Deletions cut 6 bases from V and 6 bases from J, with 7 bases between. The CDR3 runs 11 residues. CDR3 nucleotides: TGTGCCAGCAGAGAGTGGGATACGCAGTATTTT. Protein: CASREWDTQYF. The variable domain in full, completed from reference TRBV25-1 and TRBJ2-3, reads EADIYQTPRYLVIGTGKKITLECSQTMGHDKMYWYQQDPGMELHLIHYSYGVNSTEKGDLSSESTVSRIRTEHFPLTLESARPSHTSQYLCASREWDTQYFGPGTRLTVL.

This clone was observed a single time. This rearrangement joins TRBV6-6 to TRBJ2-7, with a possible D match to TRBD2 (6 bases). V was trimmed by 2 bases and J by 4 bases, leaving 9 bases between them. The CDR3 covers 13 residues. Germline V gene data show CDR1 as MNHNY and CDR2 as SVGAGI (reference sequence). In nucleotides, the CDR3 is TGTGCCAGCAGTTACGTCGCGGGGTACGAGCAGTACTTC. Translated, it gives CASSYVAGYEQYF.

This clone was counted between two and nine times. This rearrangement joins TRBV5-6 to TRBJ1-4; 9 bases align to TRBD1. Trimming at V came to 1 base and at J to 4 bases, leaving 5 bases not matched to a gene. The CDR3 sequence is 16 residues long. CDR1 SGHDT and CDR2 YYEEEE come from the germline V gene. The CDR3 is CASSLNGQGNNEKLFF. The CDR3, as DNA: TGTGCCAGCAGCTTGAACGGACAGGGGAATAATGAAAAACTGTTTTTT.

There are a few counts of this clone. This sequence joins TRBV5-1 and TRBJ1-1, with 7 bases that match TRBD1. Per the germline V gene, CDR1 is SGHRS and CDR2 is YFSETQ. V shed 3 bases, J shed 1 base, and the junction held 3 bases outside the gene matches. The CDR3 is 14 amino acids. CDR3 sequence (DNA): TGCGCCAGCAGCTGGACAGGTTCGAACACTGAAGCTTTCTTT. As protein: CASSWTGSNTEAFF.

This chain links TRBV4-1 with TRBJ2-3, with D tentatively TRBD2 (6 bases). This CDR3 is built from 15 residues. Germline V gene data show CDR1 as MGHRA and CDR2 as YSYEKL. V was shortened by 8 bases and J by 1 base, with 16 bases between the two germline ends. This chain's CDR3 is CASATIGEGTDTQYF. The CDR3 DNA reads as TGCGCCAGCGCTACGATAGGGGAGGGCACAGATACGCAGTATTTT.

This chain joins TRBV30 and TRBJ1-1; the D gene is possibly TRBD1 (6 bases). The CDR3 has 14 residues. The germline V and J ends were trimmed by 0 bases and 3 bases, with 11 bases remaining between them. The germline V gene encodes CDR1 GTSNPN and CDR2 SVGIG (reference sequence). CDR3 bases: TGTGCCTGGAGTGTACCTGGACAGTACACTGAAGCTTTCTTT. Translating it yields CAWSVPGQYTEAFF.

The rearrangement uses TRBV28 and TRBJ2-6; D remains unclear. The CDR3 length is 13 residues. With 8 bases removed from V and 0 bases from J, the gap between germline ends came to 5 bases. Germline V gene lookup returns CDR1 MDHEN and CDR2 SYDVKM. This CDR3 reads CASHSSGANVLTF. The CDR3 nucleotides are TGTGCCAGCCACAGCTCTGGGGCCAACGTCCTGACTTTC.

The J gene is TRBJ2-1, the V gene TRBV28; 9 bases line up with TRBD2. The CDR3 loop spans 19 amino acids. Looked up from germline, CDR1 is MDHEN and CDR2 is SYDVKM. With 2 bases clipped from V and 0 bases from J, the junction kept 11 bases outside the gene matches. The CDR3 sequence is CASSLGASGKKSSYNEQFF. The CDR3 DNA reads as TGTGCCAGCAGTTTAGGGGCTAGCGGGAAAAAATCCTCCTACAATGAGCAGTTCTTC.

This clone showed up just a few times. The chain links TRBV5-4 to TRBJ1-1; 9 positions match TRBD1. Germline lookup yields CDR1 SGHNT and CDR2 YYREEE (reference sequence). The V segment lost 0 bases and the J segment 1 base; nucleotides outside the gene matches: 10. This CDR3 comprises 18 residues. The CDR3, as DNA: TGTGCCAGCAGCTTGGACAGGGGGCCGGCTATTGCGAACACTGAAGCTTTCTTT. Protein product: CASSLDRGPAIANTEAFF.

The CDR3 sequence: CASSPSAYGEQFF. The CDR3, as DNA: TGTGCCAGCAGCCCGTCTGCGTACGGTGAGCAGTTCTTC. This chain uses TRBV27 with TRBJ2-1; D is ambiguous. Germline values: CDR1 MNHEY, CDR2 SMNVEV (reference sequence). The V end was cut by 6 bases, the J end by 9 bases, with 15 bases between. The CDR3 is made up of 13 amino acids.

The chain couples TRBV7-2 to TRBJ1-2; 8 bases map to TRBD1. The CDR3 sequence is 14 residues long. The V gene end was trimmed by 3 bases and the J gene end by 4 bases; junction bases not matched to a gene: 4. Looked up from germline, CDR1 is SGHTA and CDR2 is FQGNSA. CDR3 sequence: CASSLEQGVYGYTF. The CDR3 DNA reads as TGTGCCAGCAGCTTGGAACAGGGGGTCTATGGCTACACCTTC.

The chain employs TRBV7-6 and TRBJ2-7; TRBD1 aligns across 8 bases. The length of the CDR3 is 16 residues. V was pared by 3 bases and J by 3 bases, with 10 bases of the junction left unmatched. Germline V lookup: CDR1 SGHVS, CDR2 FNYEAQ. The CDR3 DNA reads as TGTGCCAGCAGCTTTTACCCCGGGACAGGAATCTACGAGCAGTACTTC. The encoded protein is CASSFYPGTGIYEQYF.

The chain joins TRBV9 to TRBJ1-6, with 9 bases lining up with TRBD1. The length of the CDR3 is 17 residues. V was clipped by 3 bases and J by 5 bases; unmatched bases: 9. CDR1 SGDLS and CDR2 YYNGEE come from the germline V gene. The CDR3 here is CASSAPRGQGNNSPLHF. The CDR3 DNA sequence: TGTGCCAGCAGCGCACCCAGAGGACAGGGGAATAATTCACCCCTCCACTTT. The full variable domain, rest sourced from reference TRBV9 and TRBJ1-6, is DSGVTQTPKHLITATGQRVTLRCSPRSGDLSVYWYQQSLDQGLQFLIQYYNGEERAKGNILERFSAQQFPDLHSELNLSSLELGDSALYFCASSAPRGQGNNSPLHFGNGTRLTVT.

The V and J genes are TRBV4-3 and TRBJ2-3; tentatively, D is TRBD2 (6 bases). V was trimmed by 0 bases and J by 0 bases, leaving 16 bases between them. This CDR3 comprises 18 residues. The germline gives CDR1 LGHNA, CDR2 YSLEER. CDR3 amino acids: CASSQESDYYTSTDTQYF. CDR3 nucleotide sequence: TGCGCCAGCAGCCAAGAATCGGACTATTACACTAGCACAGATACGCAGTATTTT.

This chain links TRBV12-3 or TRBV12-4 with TRBJ2-1, with 11 bases identical to TRBD2. V dropped 6 bases and J dropped 12; count of bases not matched to a gene: 4. The CDR3 is 12 amino acids. CDR3 DNA: TGTGCCAGCAGCCTTAGCGGGAGGGGGCAGTTCTTC. This codes for CASSLSGRGQFF.

This chain joins TRBV2 and TRBJ2-7; D is perhaps TRBD2 (7 bases). V dropped 4 bases and J dropped 3 bases, with 16 bases sitting between them. The V gene's germline CDR1 is SNHLY and CDR2 FYNNEI. CDR3 length: 15 amino acids. The CDR3 protein is CASSADAGARYEQYF. In nucleotides, the CDR3 is TGTGCCAGCAGTGCAGATGCGGGGGCCCGCTACGAGCAGTACTTC.

The V gene is TRBV18, the J gene TRBJ2-1, with 9 bases that match TRBD1. The CDR3 length is 15 residues. Germline CDR1 and CDR2: KGHSH and LQKENI. The V gene end was trimmed by 6 bases and the J gene end by 5 bases; junction bases not matched to a gene: 8. CDR3 residues: CASSHRDRDNNEQFF. CDR3 DNA sequence: TGTGCCAGCTCCCACCGGGACAGGGACAACAATGAGCAGTTCTTC.

This sequence joins TRBV27 and TRBJ2-7; 7 bases fit TRBD2. The V segment lost 2 bases and the J segment 1 base; nucleotides outside the gene matches: 5. The CDR3 extends over 15 amino acids. The germline V gene encodes CDR1 MNHEY and CDR2 SMNVEV (reference sequence). Here the CDR3 DNA reads TGTGCCAGCAGTTTACGGCCCGGGAGGTCCTACGAGCAGTACTTC. This codes for CASSLRPGRSYEQYF.

V is TRBV9 and J is TRBJ2-5; TRBD2 might be the D (6 bases). The CDR3 is 16 residues long. Trimming stripped 0 bases from V and 4 bases from J, with 16 bases between. Looked up from germline, CDR1 is SGDLS and CDR2 is YYNGEE. The CDR3 reads CASSVGGGDIGETQYF. CDR3 in DNA: TGTGCCAGCAGCGTAGGCGGAGGGGATATCGGAGAGACCCAGTACTTC.

This chain links TRBV11-2 with TRBJ1-5, with TRBD1 matching over 7 bases. With 5 bases clipped from V and 4 bases from J, the junction kept 5 bases outside the gene matches. Germline V gene lookup returns CDR1 SGHAT and CDR2 FQNNGV. The CDR3 runs 14 residues. This CDR3 reads CASSGGQANQPQHF. DNA for the CDR3: TGTGCCAGCAGCGGAGGACAGGCAAATCAGCCCCAGCATTTT.

This clone was seen only once. This chain links TRBV4-2 with TRBJ2-7; unclear D gene. With 2 bases removed from V and 2 bases from J, the gap between germline ends came to 7 bases. Germline loops: CDR1 LGHNA, CDR2 YNFKEQ. The length of the CDR3 is 13 residues. The CDR3: CASSQSETYEQYF. The CDR3 coding sequence is TGTGCCAGCAGCCAAAGCGAGACCTACGAGCAGTACTTC.